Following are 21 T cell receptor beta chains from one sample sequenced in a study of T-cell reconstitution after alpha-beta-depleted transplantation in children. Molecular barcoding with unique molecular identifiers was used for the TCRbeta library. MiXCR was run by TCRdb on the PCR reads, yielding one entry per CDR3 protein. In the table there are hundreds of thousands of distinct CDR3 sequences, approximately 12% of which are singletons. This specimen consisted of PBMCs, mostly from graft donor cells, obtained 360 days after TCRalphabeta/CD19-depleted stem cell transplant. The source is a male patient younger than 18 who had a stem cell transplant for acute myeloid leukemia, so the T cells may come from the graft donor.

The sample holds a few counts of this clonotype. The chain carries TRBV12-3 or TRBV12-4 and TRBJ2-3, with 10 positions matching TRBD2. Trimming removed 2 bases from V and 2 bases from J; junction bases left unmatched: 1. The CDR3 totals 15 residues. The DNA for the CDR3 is TGTGCCAGCAGTTTAACTAGCGGGACCACAGATACGCAGTATTTT. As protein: CASSLTSGTTDTQYF.

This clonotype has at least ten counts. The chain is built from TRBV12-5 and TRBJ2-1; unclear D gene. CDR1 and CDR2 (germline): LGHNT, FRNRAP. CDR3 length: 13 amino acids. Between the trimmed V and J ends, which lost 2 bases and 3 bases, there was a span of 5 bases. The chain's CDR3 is CASGLTVYNEQFF. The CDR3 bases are TGTGCTAGTGGTTTGACAGTCTACAATGAGCAGTTCTTC.

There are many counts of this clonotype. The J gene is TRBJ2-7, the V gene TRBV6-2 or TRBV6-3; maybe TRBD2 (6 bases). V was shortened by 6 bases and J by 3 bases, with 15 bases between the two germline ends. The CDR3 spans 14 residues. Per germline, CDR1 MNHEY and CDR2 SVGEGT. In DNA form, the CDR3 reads TGTGCCAGCAGAACCGGGACGGGGGTCTACGAGCAGTACTTC. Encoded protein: CASRTGTGVYEQYF.

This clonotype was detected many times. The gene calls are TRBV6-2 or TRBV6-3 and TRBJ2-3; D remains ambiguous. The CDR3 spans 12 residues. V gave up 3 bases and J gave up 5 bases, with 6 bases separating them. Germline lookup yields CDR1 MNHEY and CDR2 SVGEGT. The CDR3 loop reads CASSYFRDTQYF. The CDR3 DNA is TGTGCCAGCAGTTATTTCCGAGATACGCAGTATTTT.

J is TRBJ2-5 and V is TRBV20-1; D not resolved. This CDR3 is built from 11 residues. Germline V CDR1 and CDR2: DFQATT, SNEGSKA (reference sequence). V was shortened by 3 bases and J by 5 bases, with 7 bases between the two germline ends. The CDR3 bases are TGCAGTGCTAGTCCCCTGGAGACCCAGTACTTC. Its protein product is CSASPLETQYF.

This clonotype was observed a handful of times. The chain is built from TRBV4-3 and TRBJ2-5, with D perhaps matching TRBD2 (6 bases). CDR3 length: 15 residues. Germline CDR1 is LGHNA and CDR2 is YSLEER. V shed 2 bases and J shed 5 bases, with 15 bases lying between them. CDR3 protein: CASSQTFRGLETQYF. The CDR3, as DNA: TGCGCCAGCAGCCAAACTTTCCGGGGACTTGAGACCCAGTACTTC.

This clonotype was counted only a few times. The DNA for the CDR3 is TGTGCCAGCAGCTCCGGGACAGGTATATGGGAGCAGTACTTC. Amino acid sequence: CASSSGTGIWEQYF. The rearrangement uses TRBV7-9 and TRBJ2-7; TRBD1 agrees at 8 bases. The CDR3 spans 14 residues. From germline, CDR1 is SEHNR and CDR2 FQNEAQ (reference sequence). With V trimmed by 4 bases and J by 7 bases, 9 bases remained unmatched. Drawing the rest from reference TRBV7-9 and TRBJ2-7, the complete variable domain is DTGVSQNPRHKITKRGQNVTFRCDPISEHNRLYWYRQTLGQGPEFLTYFQNEAQLEKSRLLSDRFSAERPKGSFSTLEIQRTEQGDSAMYLCASSSGTGIWEQYFGPGTRLTVT.

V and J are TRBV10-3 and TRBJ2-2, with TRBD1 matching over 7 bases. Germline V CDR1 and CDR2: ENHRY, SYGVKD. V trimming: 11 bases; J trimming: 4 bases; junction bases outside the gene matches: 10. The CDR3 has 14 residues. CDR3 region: CAVDLGQPTGELFF. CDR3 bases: TGTGCCGTGGACCTGGGACAGCCCACCGGGGAGCTGTTTTTT.

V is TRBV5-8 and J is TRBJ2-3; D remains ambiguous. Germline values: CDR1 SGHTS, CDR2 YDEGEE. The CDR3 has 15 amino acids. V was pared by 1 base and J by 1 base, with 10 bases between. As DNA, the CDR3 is TGTGCCAGCAGCTTGTCGTACTACGGCACAGATACGCAGTATTTT. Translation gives CASSLSYYGTDTQYF.

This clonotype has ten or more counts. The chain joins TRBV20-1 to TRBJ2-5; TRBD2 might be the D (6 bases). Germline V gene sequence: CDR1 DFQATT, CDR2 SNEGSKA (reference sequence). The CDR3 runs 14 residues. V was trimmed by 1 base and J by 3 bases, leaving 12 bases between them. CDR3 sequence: CSARGVGGKETQYF. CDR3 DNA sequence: TGCAGTGCTAGAGGCGTGGGAGGCAAAGAGACCCAGTACTTC.

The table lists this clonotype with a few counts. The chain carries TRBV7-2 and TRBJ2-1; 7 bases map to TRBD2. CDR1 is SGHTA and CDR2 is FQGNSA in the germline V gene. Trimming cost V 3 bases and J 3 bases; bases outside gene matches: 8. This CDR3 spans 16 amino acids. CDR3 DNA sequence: TGTGCCAGCAGCTTTCCTAGCGGAGCTTTCTACAATGAGCAGTTCTTC. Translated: CASSFPSGAFYNEQFF.

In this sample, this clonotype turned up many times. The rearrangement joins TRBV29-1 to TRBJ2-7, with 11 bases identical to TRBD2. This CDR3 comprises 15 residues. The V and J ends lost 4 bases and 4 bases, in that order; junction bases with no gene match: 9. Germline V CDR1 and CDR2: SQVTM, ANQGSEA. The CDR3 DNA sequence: TGCAGCGTTGGGCCTCTAGCGGGAGGTGTATACGAGCAGTACTTC. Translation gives CSVGPLAGGVYEQYF.

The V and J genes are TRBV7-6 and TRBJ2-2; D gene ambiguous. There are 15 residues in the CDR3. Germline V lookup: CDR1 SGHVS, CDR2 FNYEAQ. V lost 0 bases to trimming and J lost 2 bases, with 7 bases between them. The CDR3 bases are TGTGCCAGCAGCTTAGCCCACATTAACACCGGGGAGCTGTTTTTT. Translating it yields CASSLAHINTGELFF.

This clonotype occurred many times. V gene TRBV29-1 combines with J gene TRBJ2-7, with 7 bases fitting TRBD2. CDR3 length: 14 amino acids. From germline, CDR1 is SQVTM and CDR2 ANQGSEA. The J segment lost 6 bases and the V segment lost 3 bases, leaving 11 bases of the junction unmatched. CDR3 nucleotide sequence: TGCAGCGTTGATCTGTCGTCGGCGGGAGCCGAGCAGTACTTC. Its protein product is CSVDLSSAGAEQYF.

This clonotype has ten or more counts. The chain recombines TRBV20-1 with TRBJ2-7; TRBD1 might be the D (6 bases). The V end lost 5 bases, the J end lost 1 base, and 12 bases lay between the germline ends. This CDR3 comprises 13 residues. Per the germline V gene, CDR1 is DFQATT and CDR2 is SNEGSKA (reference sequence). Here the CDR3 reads CSAGRGVSYEQYF. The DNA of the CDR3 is TGCAGTGCTGGCAGGGGCGTATCCTACGAGCAGTACTTC.

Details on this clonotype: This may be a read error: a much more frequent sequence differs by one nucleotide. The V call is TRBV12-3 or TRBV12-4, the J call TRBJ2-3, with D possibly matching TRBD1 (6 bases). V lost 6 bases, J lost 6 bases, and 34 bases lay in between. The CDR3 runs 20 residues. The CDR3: CASRSPGRSRGDAIMDTQYF. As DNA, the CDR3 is TGTGCCAGCAGATCCCCGGGACGTTCCAGGGGAGATGCGATAATGGATACGCAGTATTTT.

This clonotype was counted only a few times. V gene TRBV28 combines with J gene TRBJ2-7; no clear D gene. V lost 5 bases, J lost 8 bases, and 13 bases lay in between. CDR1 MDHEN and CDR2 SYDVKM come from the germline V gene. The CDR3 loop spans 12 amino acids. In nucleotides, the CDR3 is TGTGCCAGCAGTCCCCCGGGTGTCAAGCAGTACTTC. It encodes CASSPPGVKQYF.

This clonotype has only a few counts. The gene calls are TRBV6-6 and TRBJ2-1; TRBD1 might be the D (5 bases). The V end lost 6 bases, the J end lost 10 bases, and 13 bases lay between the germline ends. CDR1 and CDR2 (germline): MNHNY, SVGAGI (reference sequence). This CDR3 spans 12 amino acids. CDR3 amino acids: CASRVGVQEQFF. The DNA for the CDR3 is TGTGCCAGCAGGGTAGGGGTTCAGGAGCAGTTCTTC.

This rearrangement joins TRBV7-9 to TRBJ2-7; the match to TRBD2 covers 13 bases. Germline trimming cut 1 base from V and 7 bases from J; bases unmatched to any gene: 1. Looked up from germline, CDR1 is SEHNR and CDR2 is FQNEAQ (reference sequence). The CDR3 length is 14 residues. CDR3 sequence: CASSLETSGREQYF. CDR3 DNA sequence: TGTGCCAGCAGCTTAGAGACTAGCGGGAGGGAGCAGTACTTC. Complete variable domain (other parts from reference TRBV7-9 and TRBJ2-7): DTGVSQNPRHKITKRGQNVTFRCDPISEHNRLYWYRQTLGQGPEFLTYFQNEAQLEKSRLLSDRFSAERPKGSFSTLEIQRTEQGDSAMYLCASSLETSGREQYFGPGTRLTVT.

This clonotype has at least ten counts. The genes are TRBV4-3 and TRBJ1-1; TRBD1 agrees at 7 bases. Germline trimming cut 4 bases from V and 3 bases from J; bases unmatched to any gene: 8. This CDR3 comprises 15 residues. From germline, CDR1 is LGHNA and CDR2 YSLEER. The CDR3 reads CASSLSGTVHTEAFF. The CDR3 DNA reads TGCGCCAGCAGCCTATCAGGGACAGTCCACACTGAAGCTTTCTTT.

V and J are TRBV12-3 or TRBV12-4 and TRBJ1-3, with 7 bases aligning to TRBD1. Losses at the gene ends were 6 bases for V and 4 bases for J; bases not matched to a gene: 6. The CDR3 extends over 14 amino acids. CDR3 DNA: TGTGCCAGCAGAACTACAGGGGCCGGAAACACCATATATTTT. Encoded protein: CASRTTGAGNTIYF.